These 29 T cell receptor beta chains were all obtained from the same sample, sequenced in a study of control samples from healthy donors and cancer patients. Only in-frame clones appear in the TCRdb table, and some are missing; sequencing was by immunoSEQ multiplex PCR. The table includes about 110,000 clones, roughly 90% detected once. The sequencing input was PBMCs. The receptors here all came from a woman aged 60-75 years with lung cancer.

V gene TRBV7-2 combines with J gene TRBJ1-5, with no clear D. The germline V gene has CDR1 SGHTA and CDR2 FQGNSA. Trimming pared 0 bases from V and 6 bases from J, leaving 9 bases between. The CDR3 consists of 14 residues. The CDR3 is CASSLARNGQPQHF. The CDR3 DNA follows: TGTGCCAGCAGCTTAGCTCGTAATGGTCAGCCCCAGCATTTT.

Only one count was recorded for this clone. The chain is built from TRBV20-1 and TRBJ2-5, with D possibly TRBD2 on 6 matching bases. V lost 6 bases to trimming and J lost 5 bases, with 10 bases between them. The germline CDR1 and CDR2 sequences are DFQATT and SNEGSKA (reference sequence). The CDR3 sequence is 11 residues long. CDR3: CSAGGRETQYF. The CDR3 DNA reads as TGCAGTGCGGGGGGACGGGAGACCCAGTACTTC.

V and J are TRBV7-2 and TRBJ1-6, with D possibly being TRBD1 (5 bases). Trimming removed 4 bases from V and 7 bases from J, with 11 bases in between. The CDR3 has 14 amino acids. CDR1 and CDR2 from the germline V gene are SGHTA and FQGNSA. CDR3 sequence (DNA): TGTGCCAGCAGCTCCGGGAACAGGAATTCACCCCTCCACTTT. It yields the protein CASSSGNRNSPLHF.

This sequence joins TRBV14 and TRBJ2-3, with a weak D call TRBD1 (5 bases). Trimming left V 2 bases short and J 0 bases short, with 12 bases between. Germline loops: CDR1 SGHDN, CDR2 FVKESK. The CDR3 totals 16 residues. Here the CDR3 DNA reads TGTGCCAGCAGCCAATATCGGACATCTAGCACAGATACGCAGTATTTT. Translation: CASSQYRTSSTDTQYF.

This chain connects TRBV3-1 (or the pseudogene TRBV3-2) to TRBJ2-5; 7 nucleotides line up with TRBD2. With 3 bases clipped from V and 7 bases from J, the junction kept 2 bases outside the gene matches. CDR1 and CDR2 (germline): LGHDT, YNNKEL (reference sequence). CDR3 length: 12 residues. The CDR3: CASSHGGGTQYF. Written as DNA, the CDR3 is TGTGCCAGCAGCCACGGCGGGGGGACCCAGTACTTC.

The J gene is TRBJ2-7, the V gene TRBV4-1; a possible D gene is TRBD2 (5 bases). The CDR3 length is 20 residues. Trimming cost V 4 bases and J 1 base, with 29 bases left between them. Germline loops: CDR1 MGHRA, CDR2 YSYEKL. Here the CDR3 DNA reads TGCGCCAGCAGCCCAGTCGGGGTTGTCAAGCCAGGTGTAATATCCTACGAGCAGTACTTC. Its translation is CASSPVGVVKPGVISYEQYF.

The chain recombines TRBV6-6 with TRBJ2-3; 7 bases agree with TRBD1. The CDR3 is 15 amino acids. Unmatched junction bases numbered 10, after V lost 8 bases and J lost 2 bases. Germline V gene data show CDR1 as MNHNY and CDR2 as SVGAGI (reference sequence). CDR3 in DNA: TGTGCCAGCCTAGACAGGGAAGGGTTCACAGATACGCAGTATTTT. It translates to CASLDREGFTDTQYF.

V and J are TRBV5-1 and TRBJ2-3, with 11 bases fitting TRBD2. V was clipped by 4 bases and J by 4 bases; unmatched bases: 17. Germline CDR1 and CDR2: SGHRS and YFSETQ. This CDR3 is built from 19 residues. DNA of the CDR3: TGCGCCAGCAGCGCCGCCACTACTAGCGGGGGTTTCTCAGCAGATACGCAGTATTTT. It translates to CASSAATTSGGFSADTQYF.

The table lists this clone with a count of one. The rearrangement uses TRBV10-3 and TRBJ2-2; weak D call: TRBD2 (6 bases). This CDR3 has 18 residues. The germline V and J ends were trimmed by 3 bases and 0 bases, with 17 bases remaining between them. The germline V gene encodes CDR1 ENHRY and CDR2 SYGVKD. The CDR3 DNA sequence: TGTGCCATCAGTGACGGGAGATTTTTTTTGACGAACACCGGGGAGCTGTTTTTT. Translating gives CAISDGRFFLTNTGELFF.

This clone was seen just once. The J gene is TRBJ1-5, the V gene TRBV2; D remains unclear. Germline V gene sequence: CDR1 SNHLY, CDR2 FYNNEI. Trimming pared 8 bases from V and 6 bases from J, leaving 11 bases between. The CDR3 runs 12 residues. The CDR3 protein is CASGQEFQPQHF. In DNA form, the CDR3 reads TGTGCCAGCGGGCAGGAGTTTCAGCCCCAGCATTTT.

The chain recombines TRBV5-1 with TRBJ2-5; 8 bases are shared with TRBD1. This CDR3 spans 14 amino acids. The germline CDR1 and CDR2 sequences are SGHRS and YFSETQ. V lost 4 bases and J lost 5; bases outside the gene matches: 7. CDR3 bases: TGCGCCAGCAGCCTGACAGGGGCGGGGGAGACCCAGTACTTC. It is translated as CASSLTGAGETQYF.

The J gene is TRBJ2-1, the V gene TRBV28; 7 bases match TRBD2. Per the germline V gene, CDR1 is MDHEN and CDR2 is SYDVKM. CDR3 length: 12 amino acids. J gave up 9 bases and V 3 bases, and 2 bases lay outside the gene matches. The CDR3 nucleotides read TGTGCCAGCAGTTTGGGGGGGACTGAGCAGTTCTTC. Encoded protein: CASSLGGTEQFF. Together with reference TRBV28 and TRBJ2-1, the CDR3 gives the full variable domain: DVKVTQSSRYLVKRTGEKVFLECVQDMDHENMFWYRQDPGLGLRLIYFSYDVKMKEKGDIPEGYSVSREKKERFSLILESASTNQTSMYLCASSLGGTEQFFGPGTRLTVL.

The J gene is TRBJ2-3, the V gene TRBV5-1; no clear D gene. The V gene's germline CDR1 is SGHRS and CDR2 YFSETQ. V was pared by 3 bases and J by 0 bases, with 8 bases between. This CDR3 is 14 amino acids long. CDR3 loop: CASSSTPSTDTQYF. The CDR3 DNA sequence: TGCGCCAGCAGCTCGACCCCTAGCACAGATACGCAGTATTTT.

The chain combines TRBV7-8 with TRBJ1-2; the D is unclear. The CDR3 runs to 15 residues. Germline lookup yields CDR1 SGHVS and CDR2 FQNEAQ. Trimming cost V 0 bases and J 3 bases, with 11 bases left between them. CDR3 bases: TGTGCCAGCAGCTTAGCGCCCGACACGGACTATGGCTACACCTTC. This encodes CASSLAPDTDYGYTF.

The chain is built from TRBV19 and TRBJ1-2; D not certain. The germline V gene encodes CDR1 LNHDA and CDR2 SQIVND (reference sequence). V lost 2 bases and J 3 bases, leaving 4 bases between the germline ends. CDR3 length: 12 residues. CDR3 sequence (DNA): TGTGCCAGTAGTATAAGCGACTATGGCTACACCTTC. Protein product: CASSISDYGYTF. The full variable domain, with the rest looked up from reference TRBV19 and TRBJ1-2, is DGGITQSPKYLFRKEGQNVTLSCEQNLNHDAMYWYRQDPGQGLRLIYYSQIVNDFQKGDIAEGYSVSREKKESFPLTVTSAQKNPTAFYLCASSISDYGYTFGSGTRLTVV.

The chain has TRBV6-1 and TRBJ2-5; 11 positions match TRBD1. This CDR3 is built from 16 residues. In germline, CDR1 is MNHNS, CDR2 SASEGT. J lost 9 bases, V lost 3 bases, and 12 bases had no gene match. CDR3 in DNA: TGTGCCAGCAGTGAGAAGGACAGGGGGCTCCTGTTGTCCCAGTACTTC. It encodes CASSEKDRGLLLSQYF.

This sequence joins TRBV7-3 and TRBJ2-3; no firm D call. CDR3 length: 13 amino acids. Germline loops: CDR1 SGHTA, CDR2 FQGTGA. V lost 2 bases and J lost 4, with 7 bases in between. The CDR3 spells CASSLELSDTQYF. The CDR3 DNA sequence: TGTGCCAGCAGCTTAGAGCTTTCAGATACGCAGTATTTT.

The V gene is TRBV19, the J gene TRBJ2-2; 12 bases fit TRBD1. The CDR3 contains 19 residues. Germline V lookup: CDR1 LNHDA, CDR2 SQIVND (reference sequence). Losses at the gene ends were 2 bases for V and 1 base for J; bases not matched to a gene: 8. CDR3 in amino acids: CASSIRPGQGAGNTGELFF. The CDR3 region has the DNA TGTGCCAGTAGTATACGCCCGGGACAGGGGGCTGGGAACACCGGGGAGCTGTTTTTT.

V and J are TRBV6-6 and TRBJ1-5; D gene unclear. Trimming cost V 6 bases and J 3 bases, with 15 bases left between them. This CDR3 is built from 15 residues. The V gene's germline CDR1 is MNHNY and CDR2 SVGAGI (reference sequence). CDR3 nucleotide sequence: TGTGCCAGCAGCCTACCTCGGGGTGACAATCAGCCCCAGCATTTT. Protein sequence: CASSLPRGDNQPQHF.

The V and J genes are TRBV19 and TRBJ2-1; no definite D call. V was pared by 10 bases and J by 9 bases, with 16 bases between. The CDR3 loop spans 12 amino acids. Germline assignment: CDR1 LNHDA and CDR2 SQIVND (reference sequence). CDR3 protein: CATKRAVGEQFF. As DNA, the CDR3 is TGTGCCACCAAACGCGCGGTGGGTGAGCAGTTCTTC.

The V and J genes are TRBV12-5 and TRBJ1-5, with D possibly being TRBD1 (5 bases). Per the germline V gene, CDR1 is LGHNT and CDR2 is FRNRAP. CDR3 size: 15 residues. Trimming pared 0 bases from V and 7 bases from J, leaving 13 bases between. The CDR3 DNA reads TGTGCTAGTGGTTTGGTAACCGGGGAGGGGCAGCCCCAGCATTTT. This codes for CASGLVTGEGQPQHF.

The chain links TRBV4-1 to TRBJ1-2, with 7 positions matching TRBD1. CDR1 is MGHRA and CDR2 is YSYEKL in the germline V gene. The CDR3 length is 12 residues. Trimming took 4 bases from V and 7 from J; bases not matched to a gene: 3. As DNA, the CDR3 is TGCGCCAGCAGCCGGACAGGTTTTGGCTACACCTTC. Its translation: CASSRTGFGYTF.

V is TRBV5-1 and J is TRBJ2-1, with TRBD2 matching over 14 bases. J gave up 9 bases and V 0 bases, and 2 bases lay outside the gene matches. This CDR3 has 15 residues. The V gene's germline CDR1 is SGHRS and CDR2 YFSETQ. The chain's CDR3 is CASSLGLAGGGEQFF. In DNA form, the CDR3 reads TGCGCCAGCAGCTTGGGACTAGCGGGAGGGGGTGAGCAGTTCTTC.

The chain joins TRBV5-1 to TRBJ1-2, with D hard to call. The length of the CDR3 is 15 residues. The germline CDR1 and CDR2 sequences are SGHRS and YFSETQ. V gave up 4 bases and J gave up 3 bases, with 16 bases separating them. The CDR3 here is CASSLYLSADYGYTF. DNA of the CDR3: TGCGCCAGCAGCCTGTATCTATCGGCTGACTATGGCTACACCTTC.

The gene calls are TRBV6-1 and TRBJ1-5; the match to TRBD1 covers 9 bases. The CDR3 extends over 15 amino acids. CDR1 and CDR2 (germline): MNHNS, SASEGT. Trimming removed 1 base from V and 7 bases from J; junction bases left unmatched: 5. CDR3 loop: CASSEVQGAGQPQHF. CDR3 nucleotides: TGTGCCAGCAGTGAAGTACAGGGGGCAGGCCAGCCCCAGCATTTT.

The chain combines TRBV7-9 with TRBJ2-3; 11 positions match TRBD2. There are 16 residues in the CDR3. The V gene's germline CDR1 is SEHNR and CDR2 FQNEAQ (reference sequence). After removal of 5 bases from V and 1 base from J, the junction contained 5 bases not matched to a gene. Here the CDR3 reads CASSVSGRAGTDTQYF. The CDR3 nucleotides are TGTGCCAGCAGCGTTAGCGGGAGGGCCGGCACAGATACGCAGTATTTT.

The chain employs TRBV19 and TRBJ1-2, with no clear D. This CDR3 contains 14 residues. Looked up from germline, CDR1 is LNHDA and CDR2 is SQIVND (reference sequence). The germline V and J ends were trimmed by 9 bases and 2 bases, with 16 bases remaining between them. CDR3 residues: CARSSPAHNYGYTF. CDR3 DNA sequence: TGTGCCAGGTCTTCGCCAGCACACAACTATGGCTACACCTTC.

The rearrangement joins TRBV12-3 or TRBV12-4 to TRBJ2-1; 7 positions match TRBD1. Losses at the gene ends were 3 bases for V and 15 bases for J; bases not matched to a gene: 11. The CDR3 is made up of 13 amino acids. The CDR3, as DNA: TGTGCCAGCAGTTTGGAAGGACCGGACAGGCGGTTCTTC. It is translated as CASSLEGPDRRFF.

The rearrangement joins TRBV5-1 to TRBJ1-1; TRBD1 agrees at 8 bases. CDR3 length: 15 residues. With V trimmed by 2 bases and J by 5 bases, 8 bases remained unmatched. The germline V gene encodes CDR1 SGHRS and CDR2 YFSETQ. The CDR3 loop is CASSLTRQGMTEAFF. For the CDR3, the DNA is TGCGCCAGCAGCTTAACTCGACAGGGGATGACTGAAGCTTTCTTT. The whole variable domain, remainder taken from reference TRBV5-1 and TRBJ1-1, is KAGVTQTPRYLIKTRGQQVTLSCSPISGHRSVSWYQQTPGQGLQFLFEYFSETQRNKGNFPGRFSGRQFSNSRSEMNVSTLELGDSALYLCASSLTRQGMTEAFFGQGTRLTVV.